These 17 T cell receptor beta chains were all obtained from the same sample, sequenced in a study of T-cell memory formation after mild COVID-19. TCRdb re-analysed the 5' RACE reads in MiXCR, keeping a single row per CDR3 protein. This table has almost 250,000 distinct CDR3 sequences, less than 20% appearing once. Sequencing was carried out using PBMCs or a T cell subset sorted from them (not recorded which). The source of these receptors is an adult woman who had mild COVID-19 (a few samples of this study predate the infection). Cell type and time point are not known.

This clonotype came up a few times. Written as DNA, the CDR3 is TGTGCCAGCAGCTTAGAATACCGGGGGTCTAGGAGCCCCCCTGATAATGAGCAGTTCTTC. Translation gives CASSLEYRGSRSPPDNEQFF. The chain uses TRBV7-9 and TRBJ2-1; perhaps TRBD2 as D (6 bases). The CDR3 spans 20 residues. The germline V gene has CDR1 SEHNR and CDR2 FQNEAQ (reference sequence). V lost 1 base and J lost 7, with 29 bases in between.

This clonotype was seen a handful of times. The chain has TRBV5-6 and TRBJ1-1; D unresolved. CDR3 length equals 13 residues. Germline lookup yields CDR1 SGHDT and CDR2 YYEEEE. The germline V and J ends were trimmed by 4 bases and 4 bases, with 11 bases remaining between them. DNA for the CDR3: TGTGCCAGCAGCCCAGAACCGGGCACTGAAGCTTTCTTT. Encoded protein: CASSPEPGTEAFF.

This clonotype was picked up many times. V and J are TRBV12-3 or TRBV12-4 and TRBJ2-2, with D hard to call. V was trimmed by 3 bases and J by 1 base, leaving 6 bases between them. This CDR3 is 14 amino acids long. This chain's CDR3 is CASSLRRNTGELFF. The CDR3 DNA reads TGTGCCAGCAGTTTGAGGAGGAACACCGGGGAGCTGTTTTTT.

The J gene is TRBJ1-1, the V gene TRBV10-3, with D perhaps matching TRBD1 (5 bases). CDR1 and CDR2 from the germline V gene are ENHRY and SYGVKD. The CDR3 runs to 14 residues. V shed 3 bases and J shed 1 base, with 9 bases lying between them. CDR3 loop: CAISEGGGNTEAFF. CDR3 bases: TGTGCCATCAGTGAAGGTGGGGGGAACACTGAAGCTTTCTTT.

This chain connects TRBV14 to TRBJ2-3; D perhaps matches TRBD2 (6 bases). The CDR3 spans 17 residues. Germline V gene lookup returns CDR1 SGHDN and CDR2 FVKESK. V was cut by 2 bases and J by 5 bases, with 20 bases left in between. CDR3 nucleotide sequence: TGTGCCAGCAGCCAACTTCGGGCCGTCGCCGGGAGAGATACGCAGTATTTT. Translating gives CASSQLRAVAGRDTQYF.

This clonotype was counted ten times or more. This chain uses TRBV5-1 with TRBJ2-5; tentatively, D is TRBD1 (6 bases). Trimming shortened V by 4 bases and J by 2 bases, and 12 bases separated the two germline ends. Germline CDR1 is SGHRS and CDR2 is YFSETQ. CDR3 size: 14 residues. The DNA of the CDR3 is TGCGCCAGCAGCACAATAGACAGGCAAGAGACCCAGTACTTC. Its protein is CASSTIDRQETQYF.

The chain joins TRBV19 to TRBJ1-5; D unclear. Germline loops: CDR1 LNHDA, CDR2 SQIVND (reference sequence). The CDR3 contains 14 residues. V was cut by 6 bases and J by 4 bases, with 13 bases left in between. The CDR3 loop is CASSERGVNQPQHF. In nucleotides, the CDR3 is TGTGCCAGTAGCGAACGGGGTGTTAATCAGCCCCAGCATTTT.

The rearrangement links TRBV12-3 or TRBV12-4 to TRBJ2-7; 7 nucleotides align to TRBD1. This CDR3 is built from 14 residues. V was pared by 7 bases and J by 1 base, with 7 bases of the junction left unmatched. The CDR3 region is CASTPGQASYEQYV. CDR3 bases: TGTGCCAGCACTCCAGGACAGGCATCCTACGAGCAGTACGTC.

The rearrangement joins TRBV7-2 to TRBJ2-4, with D perhaps matching TRBD1 or TRBD2 (6 bases each). Germline V gene data show CDR1 as SGHTA and CDR2 as FQGNSA. Deletions cut 5 bases from V and 0 bases from J, with 17 bases between. There are 17 residues in the CDR3. For the CDR3, the DNA is TGTGCCAGCAGCGTAACCAGCAGGGGACTAGCCAAAAACATTCAGTACTTC. Translated, it gives CASSVTSRGLAKNIQYF.

The chain employs TRBV12-3 or TRBV12-4 and TRBJ2-7; 9 nucleotides align to TRBD1. The CDR3 totals 12 residues. Losses at the gene ends were 5 bases for V and 7 bases for J; bases not matched to a gene: 3. Here the CDR3 reads CASSMTGGEQYF. CDR3 coding DNA: TGTGCCAGCAGTATGACAGGGGGTGAGCAGTACTTC.

This clonotype has a handful of counts. The gene calls are TRBV30 and TRBJ1-6; D call uncertain. Germline V gives CDR1 GTSNPN, CDR2 SVGIG (reference sequence). Trimming shortened V by 4 bases and J by 9 bases, and 13 bases separated the two germline ends. The CDR3 length is 13 residues. The CDR3 sequence: CAWNPRRTSPLHF. CDR3 bases: TGTGCCTGGAATCCAAGGCGGACTTCACCCCTCCACTTT.

This clonotype was found many times. The chain combines TRBV2 with TRBJ2-7; D uncertain. Deletions cut 8 bases from V and 2 bases from J, with 16 bases between. The CDR3 is 14 residues long. CDR1 is SNHLY, CDR2 FYNNEI, per germline. The CDR3 coding sequence is TGTGCCAGCGGGTCAAGGGATCCCGCCTACGAGCAGTACTTC. It yields the protein CASGSRDPAYEQYF.

The sample holds many counts of this clonotype. The chain recombines TRBV29-1 with TRBJ2-5; 14 positions match TRBD2. This CDR3 region has 17 residues. Germline V gives CDR1 SQVTM, CDR2 ANQGSEA. The V segment lost 5 bases and the J segment 5 bases; nucleotides outside the gene matches: 13. The CDR3 DNA is TGCAGCGTTAACTCAGGACTAGCGGGGGGATATGGGGAGACCCAGTACTTC. It translates to CSVNSGLAGGYGETQYF.

This clonotype was found a few times. V usage is TRBV2 and J usage is TRBJ2-7, with TRBD2 matching over 10 bases. V trimming: 3 bases; J trimming: 1 base; junction bases outside the gene matches: 3. Looked up from germline, CDR1 is SNHLY and CDR2 is FYNNEI. The CDR3 has 15 amino acids. For the CDR3, the DNA is TGTGCCAGCAGTGAGCGGACTAGCGGATCCTACGAGCAGTACTTC. It is translated as CASSERTSGSYEQYF.

The chain couples TRBV24-1 to TRBJ2-2, with 7 bases lining up with TRBD2. This CDR3 is built from 15 residues. V shed 3 bases, J shed 6 bases, and the junction held 6 bases outside the gene matches. Per the germline V gene, CDR1 is KGHDR and CDR2 is SFDVKD. CDR3 sequence reads: CATSDRTSGPGELFF. The CDR3 DNA reads as TGTGCCACCAGTGATCGGACTAGTGGTCCCGGGGAGCTGTTTTTT.

This CDR3 is CASSARQASQETQYF. The CDR3 DNA reads as TGTGCCAGCAGCGCGCGGCAGGCCTCTCAAGAGACCCAGTACTTC. The V call is TRBV7-9, the J call TRBJ2-5, with D hard to call. Germline CDR1 is SEHNR and CDR2 is FQNEAQ (reference sequence). This CDR3 is built from 15 residues. V dropped 5 bases and J dropped 2 bases, with 15 bases sitting between them.

This clonotype was seen a handful of times. The V and J genes are TRBV9 and TRBJ2-1, with TRBD2 matching over 10 bases. J lost 7 bases, V lost 4 bases, and 8 bases had no gene match. The germline CDR1 and CDR2 sequences are SGDLS and YYNGEE. The CDR3 is made up of 15 amino acids. CDR3 protein: CASSIAGTSANEQFF. The CDR3 nucleotides are TGTGCCAGCAGCATTGCCGGGACTAGCGCGAATGAGCAGTTCTTC.